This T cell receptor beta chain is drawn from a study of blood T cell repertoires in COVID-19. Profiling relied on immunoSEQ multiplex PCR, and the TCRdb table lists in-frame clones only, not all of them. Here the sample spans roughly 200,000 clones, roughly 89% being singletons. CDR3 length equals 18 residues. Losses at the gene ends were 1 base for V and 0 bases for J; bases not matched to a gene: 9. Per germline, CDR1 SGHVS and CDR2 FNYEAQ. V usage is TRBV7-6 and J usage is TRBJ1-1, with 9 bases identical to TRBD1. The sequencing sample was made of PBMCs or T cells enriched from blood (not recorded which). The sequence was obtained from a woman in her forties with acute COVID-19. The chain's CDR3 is CASSLVSQGARMNTEAFF. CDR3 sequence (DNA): TGTGCCAGCAGCTTAGTATCACAGGGGGCACGCATGAACACTGAAGCTTTCTTT.